Below are 28 T cell receptor beta chains sequenced from a single sample in a study of T cell responses to AZD1222 COVID-19 vaccine. Method: immunoSEQ multiplex PCR; TCRdb's copy keeps in-frame clones and lacks some. The data contain about 50,000 clones, 75% to 90% of them singletons. The sample consisted of peripheral blood, taken on day 0 of MenACWY control vaccination. Receptors were obtained from an adult in good health.

This chain links TRBV18 with TRBJ1-6; D might be TRBD1 (6 bases). V was pared by 3 bases and J by 8 bases, with 14 bases between. The CDR3 loop spans 15 amino acids. Germline CDR1 KGHSH, CDR2 LQKENI. The CDR3 sequence: CASSPTGTGDSPLHF. CDR3 nucleotides: TGTGCCAGCTCACCTACAGGGACTGGGGATTCACCCCTCCACTTT.

The chain recombines TRBV11-2 with TRBJ2-7; 7 bases line up with TRBD1. CDR1 is SGHAT, CDR2 FQNNGV, per germline. The CDR3 is 13 residues long. V dropped 5 bases and J dropped 6; count of bases not matched to a gene: 7. The CDR3 sequence: CASSETYRGEQYF. The DNA of the CDR3 is TGTGCCAGCAGCGAGACCTACAGGGGCGAGCAGTACTTC.

This chain uses TRBV5-8 with TRBJ1-1, with a weak D call TRBD1 (6 bases). This CDR3 has 14 amino acids. CDR1 is SGHTS and CDR2 is YDEGEE in the germline V gene. Trimming took off 4 bases at V and 5 bases at J, with 15 bases between the two ends. CDR3 coding DNA: TGTGCCAGCAGCATGGACAGTGTCGGGACTGAAGCTTTCTTT. Translating it yields CASSMDSVGTEAFF.

V gene TRBV28 combines with J gene TRBJ1-3, with D tentatively TRBD1 (6 bases). V was shortened by 6 bases and J by 3 bases, with 15 bases between the two germline ends. The V gene's germline CDR1 is MDHEN and CDR2 SYDVKM. CDR3 size: 15 residues. The CDR3, as DNA: TGTGCCAGCAGGCAATCGGGGGGCTTTGGAAACACCATATATTTT. Encoded protein: CASRQSGGFGNTIYF.

The rearrangement uses TRBV7-9 and TRBJ2-3; D may be TRBD2 (6 bases). V was shortened by 5 bases and J by 0 bases, with 9 bases between the two germline ends. This CDR3 is built from 14 residues. In germline, CDR1 is SEHNR, CDR2 FQNEAQ (reference sequence). CDR3 amino acids: CASSATRSTDTQYF. In nucleotides, the CDR3 is TGTGCCAGCAGCGCGACTAGGAGCACAGATACGCAGTATTTT.

The chain couples TRBV27 to TRBJ1-5, with TRBD1 matching over 9 bases. V was clipped by 5 bases and J by 4 bases; unmatched bases: 9. The CDR3 extends over 16 amino acids. Germline-derived CDR1 and CDR2 are MNHEY and SMNVEV (reference sequence). CDR3 sequence (DNA): TGTGCCAGCAGTCCCCATCCGGGACAGGGAAATCAGCCCCAGCATTTT. It encodes CASSPHPGQGNQPQHF.

The V call is TRBV11-3, the J call TRBJ2-1; 8 bases match TRBD2. The CDR3 is made up of 17 amino acids. After removal of 5 bases from V and 1 base from J, the junction contained 10 bases not matched to a gene. Germline loops: CDR1 SGHNT, CDR2 YENEEA. Written as DNA, the CDR3 is TGTGCCAGCAGCCCTAGGGCTAGCGGGCTTTCCTACAATGAGCAGTTCTTC. Translating gives CASSPRASGLSYNEQFF.

The chain is built from TRBV24-1 and TRBJ2-5, with D maybe TRBD1 (5 bases). V gave up 7 bases and J gave up 2 bases, with 10 bases separating them. This CDR3 is 13 amino acids long. Germline CDR1 is KGHDR and CDR2 is SFDVKD. CDR3 residues: CATSRVGQETQYF. The CDR3 nucleotides are TGTGCCACCAGCAGGGTGGGACAAGAGACCCAGTACTTC.

V and J are TRBV18 and TRBJ1-6; TRBD1 matches at 10 bases. The J segment lost 7 bases and the V segment lost 0 bases, leaving 15 bases of the junction unmatched. The CDR3 is made up of 20 amino acids. Germline CDR1 reads KGHSH; CDR2 reads LQKENI. For the CDR3, the DNA is TGTGCCAGCTCACCACCTCTGGGACAGGGGATCGGTAATGTGAATTCACCCCTCCACTTT. It translates to CASSPPLGQGIGNVNSPLHF.

The chain recombines TRBV5-8 with TRBJ2-7; D not certain. V was shortened by 3 bases and J by 5 bases, with 12 bases between the two germline ends. CDR1 and CDR2 (germline): SGHTS, YDEGEE. There are 13 residues in the CDR3. DNA of the CDR3: TGTGCCAGCAGCTCGGGTCCACGAGACGAGCAGTACTTC. Its protein is CASSSGPRDEQYF.

The chain is built from TRBV5-1 and TRBJ2-2; TRBD2 agrees at 10 bases. After removal of 2 bases from V and 0 bases from J, the junction contained 7 bases not matched to a gene. The germline V gene has CDR1 SGHRS and CDR2 YFSETQ. The CDR3 has 18 amino acids. The CDR3 spells CASSFGAGGPANTGELFF. The CDR3 nucleotides are TGCGCCAGCAGCTTTGGAGCGGGAGGGCCCGCGAACACCGGGGAGCTGTTTTTT.

This sequence joins TRBV4-1 and TRBJ1-1; D not certain. Germline V lookup: CDR1 MGHRA, CDR2 YSYEKL. V lost 4 bases to trimming and J lost 1 base, with 13 bases between them. CDR3 length equals 15 residues. The CDR3 DNA follows: TGCGCCAGCAGCCTCTCCCTAAGTGGGAACACTGAAGCTTTCTTT. This gives the protein CASSLSLSGNTEAFF.

The chain combines TRBV27 with TRBJ2-5; the D gene is possibly TRBD1 (5 bases). Germline V gene data show CDR1 as MNHEY and CDR2 as SMNVEV (reference sequence). The CDR3 has 13 residues. V was clipped by 2 bases and J by 5 bases, with 9 bases between them. CDR3 residues: CASSLGADETQYF. The CDR3 region has the DNA TGTGCCAGCAGTTTAGGGGCGGATGAGACCCAGTACTTC.

The V call is TRBV6-5, the J call TRBJ2-7; tentative D call: TRBD1 (5 bases). In germline, CDR1 is MNHEY, CDR2 SVGAGI. The CDR3 has 15 amino acids. V was clipped by 6 bases and J by 0 bases, with 15 bases between them. The chain's CDR3 is CASSVGATTSYEQYF. The CDR3 bases are TGTGCCAGCAGCGTAGGGGCTACCACCTCCTACGAGCAGTACTTC.

The rearrangement uses TRBV10-2 and TRBJ2-1, with TRBD2 as a possible D gene (6 bases). Per germline, CDR1 WSHSY and CDR2 SAAADI. This CDR3 contains 14 residues. V shed 8 bases and J shed 0 bases, with 11 bases lying between them. CDR3 in amino acids: CASWAGSSYNEQFF. The DNA for the CDR3 is TGCGCCAGCTGGGCGGGGAGCTCCTACAATGAGCAGTTCTTC.

This clone came up a few times. The chain uses TRBV28 and TRBJ1-2; TRBD1 agrees at 7 bases. V lost 8 bases and J lost 4; bases outside the gene matches: 7. There are 13 residues in the CDR3. The germline V gene has CDR1 MDHEN and CDR2 SYDVKM. CDR3 sequence reads: CASGQTGPYGYTF. The CDR3 DNA is TGTGCCAGCGGACAGACAGGGCCCTATGGCTACACCTTC.

The table lists this clone with a count of one. This same CDR3 is encoded by further DNA sequences in the sample. The gene calls are TRBV11-2 and TRBJ2-2; D gene unclear. Deletions cut 0 bases from V and 5 bases from J, with 7 bases between. The CDR3 is 14 residues long. Looked up from germline, CDR1 is SGHAT and CDR2 is FQNNGV. CDR3 sequence reads: CASSLDRGTGELFF. The CDR3, as DNA: TGTGCCAGCAGCTTAGACCGTGGGACCGGGGAGCTGTTTTTT.

CDR3 residues: CASSQDRNTEAFF. The CDR3 coding sequence is TGTGCCAGCAGCCAGGACAGGAACACTGAAGCTTTCTTT. V usage is TRBV7-6 and J usage is TRBJ1-1, with D maybe TRBD1 (6 bases). This CDR3 has 13 amino acids. From germline, CDR1 is SGHVS and CDR2 FNYEAQ. The V end lost 5 bases, the J end lost 1 base, and 8 bases lay between the germline ends.

This clone was seen once. The chain employs TRBV19 and TRBJ2-1, with D possibly matching TRBD1 (8 bases). The germline V gene encodes CDR1 LNHDA and CDR2 SQIVND (reference sequence). The CDR3 is made up of 15 amino acids. V was clipped by 6 bases and J by 1 base, with 13 bases between them. In DNA, the CDR3 is TGTGCCAGTAGGGTACAGGGGGGGTCCTACAATGAGCAGTTCTTC. Its translation: CASRVQGGSYNEQFF.

The chain carries TRBV5-1 and TRBJ1-2; TRBD1 is a possible D gene (5 bases). CDR1 is SGHRS, CDR2 YFSETQ, per germline. The CDR3 loop spans 14 amino acids. Trimming left V 5 bases short and J 4 bases short, with 15 bases between. The CDR3 reads CASRESTGGYGYTF. The CDR3 DNA sequence: TGCGCCAGCAGAGAATCAACAGGAGGCTATGGCTACACCTTC.

The V and J genes are TRBV5-5 and TRBJ2-2; D is uncertain. Germline V gives CDR1 SGHKS, CDR2 YYEKEE (reference sequence). The CDR3 extends over 14 amino acids. Trimming took off 2 bases at V and 5 bases at J, with 10 bases between the two ends. The CDR3 protein is CASSFLDGTGELFF. The CDR3 DNA follows: TGTGCCAGCAGCTTCCTCGATGGGACCGGGGAGCTGTTTTTT.

The chain employs TRBV7-6 and TRBJ1-1; 7 positions agree with TRBD1. After removal of 0 bases from V and 7 bases from J, the junction contained 5 bases not matched to a gene. Germline CDR1 reads SGHVS; CDR2 reads FNYEAQ. The CDR3 loop spans 14 amino acids. The CDR3 coding sequence is TGTGCCAGCAGCTTAGCGGAGAGGGGGCATGAAGCTTTCTTT. It is translated as CASSLAERGHEAFF.

This chain uses TRBV19 with TRBJ1-1; the D gene is possibly TRBD1 (5 bases). CDR1 is LNHDA and CDR2 is SQIVND in the germline V gene (reference sequence). Trimming removed 6 bases at V and 8 bases at J, with 19 bases between. This CDR3 is 14 amino acids long. CDR3 in amino acids: CASREGQGRPEAFF. DNA of the CDR3: TGTGCCAGTAGAGAAGGGCAGGGAAGGCCAGAAGCTTTCTTT.

The genes are TRBV4-3 and TRBJ2-7; tentatively, D is TRBD1 (6 bases). V dropped 0 bases and J dropped 4 bases, with 10 bases sitting between them. CDR3 length: 14 amino acids. Germline assignment: CDR1 LGHNA and CDR2 YSLEER. CDR3 coding DNA: TGCGCCAGCAGCCAAGAACGCACAGGGTACGAGCAGTACTTC. Translation gives CASSQERTGYEQYF.

The chain joins TRBV4-1 to TRBJ1-5; D gene uncertain. In germline, CDR1 is MGHRA, CDR2 YSYEKL. This CDR3 spans 14 amino acids. V lost 1 base and J lost 3, with 7 bases in between. The CDR3 loop reads CASSQGENNQPQHF. CDR3 nucleotides: TGCGCCAGCAGCCAAGGGGAAAACAATCAGCCCCAGCATTTT.

This chain joins TRBV15 and TRBJ2-1; 14 nucleotides agree with TRBD2. V lost 2 bases to trimming and J lost 9 bases; unmatched junction nucleotides: 9. The CDR3 extends over 17 amino acids. Germline-derived CDR1 and CDR2 are LNHNV and YYDKDF (reference sequence). In DNA, the CDR3 is TGTGCCACCAGCAGACAAGCCGGGACTAGCGGGAGACTTGAGCAGTTCTTC. It codes for CATSRQAGTSGRLEQFF.

The V gene is TRBV27, the J gene TRBJ1-4, with D unresolved. The V and J ends lost 8 bases and 4 bases respectively, with 11 bases between them. This CDR3 has 13 residues. In germline, CDR1 is MNHEY, CDR2 SMNVEV (reference sequence). The CDR3 nucleotides read TGTGCCAGCGCAGCCTCTCTTAATGAAAAACTGTTTTTT. Translation gives CASAASLNEKLFF.

The rearrangement uses TRBV7-4 and TRBJ2-5, with D unresolved. V lost 6 bases, J lost 2 bases, and 10 bases lay in between. CDR1 is SGHVT, CDR2 SQSDAQ, per germline. This CDR3 has 13 residues. In DNA form, the CDR3 reads TGTGCCAGCAGGGCGCGGTTACAAGAGACCCAGTACTTC. Translated, it gives CASRARLQETQYF.